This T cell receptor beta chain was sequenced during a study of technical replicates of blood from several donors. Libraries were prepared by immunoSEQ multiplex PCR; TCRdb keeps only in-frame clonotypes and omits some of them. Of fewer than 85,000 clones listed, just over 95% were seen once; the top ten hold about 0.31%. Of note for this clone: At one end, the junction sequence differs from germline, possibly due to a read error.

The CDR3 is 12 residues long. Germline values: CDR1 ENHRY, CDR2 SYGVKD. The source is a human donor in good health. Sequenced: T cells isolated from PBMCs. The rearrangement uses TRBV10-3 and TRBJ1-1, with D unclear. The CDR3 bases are TGTGCCATCGGTGACATGAACACTGAAGCTTTCTTT. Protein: CAIGDMNTEAFF.